These 19 T cell receptor beta chains were sequenced from one sample in a study of Ad26.COV2.S vaccination and SARS-CoV-2 variants. Treatment defined: around 19 received Ad26.COV2.S at low or high dose, single or two shots; roughly five received placebo; per-sample allocation not given. Vaccine and placebo recipients were sampled on day 63 after the first injection. Sequencing was performed with immunoSEQ multiplex PCR; in TCRdb, only in-frame clones are kept and a portion is missing. The sample lists more than 300,000 clones; about 87% were seen once. Sequences were derived from peripheral blood, sampled in a trial of Ad26.COV2.S vaccine versus placebo. These receptors originate from a person aged 18-60 years who received the Ad26.COV2.S COVID-19 vaccine or a placebo.

This chain connects TRBV7-9 to TRBJ1-1; tentatively, D is TRBD1 (5 bases). V dropped 5 bases and J dropped 4 bases, with 20 bases sitting between them. This CDR3 region has 16 residues. The germline CDR1 and CDR2 sequences are SEHNR and FQNEAQ (reference sequence). The CDR3 coding sequence is TGTGCCAGCAGCCCCGGATATGGGGCTCAGGGCACTGAAGCTTTCTTT. Its protein product is CASSPGYGAQGTEAFF.

The chain has TRBV6-2 or TRBV6-3 and TRBJ1-1, with a possible D match to TRBD1 (5 bases). Per the germline V gene, CDR1 is MNHEY and CDR2 is SVGEGT. Trimming left V 4 bases short and J 0 bases short, with 9 bases between. CDR3 length: 14 amino acids. The CDR3 DNA is TGTGCCAGCAGTTGGGAGACAGTGAACACTGAAGCTTTCTTT. Translated: CASSWETVNTEAFF.

This sequence joins TRBV2 and TRBJ2-2; the D is unclear. The germline gives CDR1 SNHLY, CDR2 FYNNEI. Between the trimmed V and J ends, which lost 6 bases and 5 bases, there was a span of 10 bases. The CDR3 spans 13 residues. The CDR3 region is CASRLDFTGELFF. In DNA, the CDR3 is TGTGCCAGCAGACTTGACTTTACCGGGGAGCTGTTTTTT.

In this sample, this clone turned up once. The genes are TRBV6-5 and TRBJ2-3; 11 positions agree with TRBD2. Germline V gene sequence: CDR1 MNHEY, CDR2 SVGAGI. V lost 4 bases to trimming and J lost 6 bases; unmatched junction nucleotides: 6. This CDR3 region has 15 residues. The CDR3, as DNA: TGTGCCAGCAGTTTAGCGGGGGGGCTGTCGGATACGCAGTATTTT. Protein product: CASSLAGGLSDTQYF.

The V gene is TRBV7-6, the J gene TRBJ2-5; D unresolved. Deletions cut 3 bases from V and 2 bases from J, with 19 bases between. This CDR3 is built from 17 residues. Germline values: CDR1 SGHVS, CDR2 FNYEAQ. Here the CDR3 DNA reads TGTGCCAGCAGCTTCCGGATCGAGTGGAACACACAAGAGACCCAGTACTTC. Protein product: CASSFRIEWNTQETQYF. The full variable domain, in which reference TRBV7-6 and TRBJ2-5 provide the parts outside the CDR3, is GAGVSQSPRYKVTKRGQDVALRCDPISGHVSLYWYRQALGQGPEFLTYFNYEAQQDKSGLPNDRFSAERPEGSISTLTIQRTEQRDSAMYRCASSFRIEWNTQETQYFGPGTRLLVL.

V gene TRBV14 combines with J gene TRBJ2-1; unclear D gene. V was cut by 4 bases and J by 9 bases, with 7 bases left in between. The CDR3 has 11 amino acids. Per the germline V gene, CDR1 is SGHDN and CDR2 is FVKESK. CDR3 loop: CASSPFGEQFF. In nucleotides, the CDR3 is TGTGCCAGCAGCCCATTTGGTGAGCAGTTCTTC.

The chain joins TRBV19 to TRBJ2-1, with 9 bases identical to TRBD1. V gave up 5 bases and J gave up 6 bases; unmatched junction bases: 11. The CDR3 totals 16 residues. Germline V gene lookup returns CDR1 LNHDA and CDR2 SQIVND (reference sequence). The CDR3 is CASSLKTGQGGNEQFF. Written as DNA, the CDR3 is TGTGCCAGTAGTCTGAAAACGGGACAGGGAGGCAATGAGCAGTTCTTC. Using reference TRBV19 and TRBJ2-1 for the parts outside the CDR3, the full variable domain is DGGITQSPKYLFRKEGQNVTLSCEQNLNHDAMYWYRQDPGQGLRLIYYSQIVNDFQKGDIAEGYSVSREKKESFPLTVTSAQKNPTAFYLCASSLKTGQGGNEQFFGPGTRLTVL.

The chain uses TRBV3-1 (or the pseudogene TRBV3-2) and TRBJ1-3, with D hard to call. The CDR3 is 17 residues long. Germline loops: CDR1 LGHDT, CDR2 YNNKEL (reference sequence). V was trimmed by 5 bases and J by 3 bases, leaving 20 bases between them. CDR3 sequence reads: CASSDIMGIEDGNTIYF. CDR3 DNA: TGTGCCAGCAGCGACATCATGGGTATCGAAGATGGAAACACCATATATTTT.

The chain has TRBV18 and TRBJ2-5; the D is unclear. CDR1 and CDR2 (germline): KGHSH, LQKENI. Deletions cut 4 bases from V and 0 bases from J, with 3 bases between. This CDR3 comprises 12 residues. CDR3 coding DNA: TGTGCCAGCTCACAGTACCAAGAGACCCAGTACTTC. Translating it yields CASSQYQETQYF.

CDR3 DNA: TGTGCCAGCATGAATGGCGGGACGGGTCCCTACGAGCAGTACTTC. It codes for CASMNGGTGPYEQYF. This chain joins TRBV5-5 and TRBJ2-7; TRBD2 might be the D (6 bases). V lost 6 bases and J 2 bases, leaving 18 bases between the germline ends. The CDR3 is 15 amino acids. Germline lookup yields CDR1 SGHKS and CDR2 YYEKEE (reference sequence).

This chain connects TRBV7-9 to TRBJ2-7; either TRBD1 or TRBD2 may fit D (5 bases each). The V gene lost 4 bases and the J gene lost 6 bases, with 13 bases spanning the gap. The CDR3 is 13 amino acids. The germline gives CDR1 SEHNR, CDR2 FQNEAQ (reference sequence). The CDR3 region has the DNA TGTGCCAGCAGCTCGGGACGGCGCAGCGAGCAGTACTTC. This encodes CASSSGRRSEQYF.

A word on this clone: Other DNA sequences within the sample encode an identical CDR3. V and J are TRBV19 and TRBJ1-5; TRBD1 aligns across 8 bases. V was pared by 6 bases and J by 4 bases, with 2 bases of the junction left unmatched. This CDR3 has 13 residues. CDR1 and CDR2 (germline): LNHDA, SQIVND (reference sequence). The CDR3 DNA reads as TGTGCCAGTAGCAGGGACAGGAATCAGCCCCAGCATTTT. Translating gives CASSRDRNQPQHF. The whole variable domain, filled in from reference TRBV19 and TRBJ1-5, reads DGGITQSPKYLFRKEGQNVTLSCEQNLNHDAMYWYRQDPGQGLRLIYYSQIVNDFQKGDIAEGYSVSREKKESFPLTVTSAQKNPTAFYLCASSRDRNQPQHFGDGTRLSIL.

J is TRBJ2-3 and V is TRBV5-8; 10 nucleotides align to TRBD2. The CDR3 sequence is 15 residues long. Germline CDR1 SGHTS, CDR2 YDEGEE. After removal of 4 bases from V and 4 bases from J, the junction contained 6 bases not matched to a gene. CDR3 residues: CASSVGTSEADTQYF. CDR3 bases: TGTGCCAGCAGCGTAGGGACTAGCGAGGCAGATACGCAGTATTTT.

The V gene is TRBV29-1, the J gene TRBJ2-4; 7 positions agree with TRBD1. Germline assignment: CDR1 SQVTM and CDR2 ANQGSEA. The V segment lost 2 bases and the J segment 0 bases; nucleotides outside the gene matches: 7. The CDR3 runs to 16 residues. CDR3 sequence: CSVELSGQLAKNIQYF. DNA of the CDR3: TGCAGCGTTGAACTCTCGGGACAGTTAGCCAAAAACATTCAGTACTTC.

The genes are TRBV7-9 and TRBJ2-7; 7 positions match TRBD1. CDR1 is SEHNR and CDR2 is FQNEAQ in the germline V gene (reference sequence). The CDR3 contains 17 residues. Losses at the gene ends were 5 bases for V and 3 bases for J; bases not matched to a gene: 16. CDR3 residues: CASSPALGQVKVYEQYF. The CDR3 nucleotides read TGTGCCAGCAGCCCAGCCCTAGGACAGGTTAAAGTCTACGAGCAGTACTTC.

The chain has TRBV9 and TRBJ2-3, with TRBD2 identical over 8 bases. This CDR3 contains 15 residues. From germline, CDR1 is SGDLS and CDR2 YYNGEE. V was clipped by 1 base and J by 1 base; unmatched bases: 2. Written as DNA, the CDR3 is TGTGCCAGCAGCGTACTGACTAGCGGCACAGATACGCAGTATTTT. Protein: CASSVLTSGTDTQYF. The entire variable domain, with the rest obtained from reference TRBV9 and TRBJ2-3, is as follows: DSGVTQTPKHLITATGQRVTLRCSPRSGDLSVYWYQQSLDQGLQFLIQYYNGEERAKGNILERFSAQQFPDLHSELNLSSLELGDSALYFCASSVLTSGTDTQYFGPGTRLTVL.

The chain is built from TRBV11-2 and TRBJ2-1, with TRBD1 as a possible D gene (6 bases). The CDR3 totals 17 residues. V gave up 4 bases and J gave up 8 bases, with 24 bases separating them. Per germline, CDR1 SGHAT and CDR2 FQNNGV. This chain's CDR3 is CASSSRTGREQGYEQFF. DNA for the CDR3: TGTGCCAGCAGCTCACGAACAGGCCGAGAACAGGGCTATGAGCAGTTCTTC.

Notes on this clone: Within the sample, other DNA sequences also encode this same CDR3. This chain links TRBV3-1 (or the pseudogene TRBV3-2) with TRBJ2-7, with D possibly TRBD1 on 6 matching bases. V was shortened by 6 bases and J by 4 bases, with 16 bases between the two germline ends. The CDR3 contains 14 residues. CDR1 LGHDT and CDR2 YNNKEL come from the germline V gene (reference sequence). The CDR3 DNA reads TGTGCCAGCAGTCAGACAGGCGTTCAATACGAGCAGTACTTC. Protein sequence: CASSQTGVQYEQYF.

The chain couples TRBV7-9 to TRBJ2-1; TRBD2 matches at 13 bases. CDR3 size: 19 residues. The ends lost 6 bases at V and 8 bases at J; junction bases unmatched: 19. Germline CDR1 and CDR2: SEHNR and FQNEAQ (reference sequence). CDR3 sequence (DNA): TGTGCCAGCAGGCTAATCGGGACTAGCGGGGCCTGGTTTAACGATGAGCAGTTCTTC. It encodes CASRLIGTSGAWFNDEQFF.